This T cell receptor (beta chain) is from a study of human T cells and chemical hapten exposure. Time point indicated: pre-sensitization, week 0. As for treatment: therapeutic diphenylcyclopropenone sensitization with weekly scalp DPC. TCRdb analysed the RACE reads with MiXCR anew, one entry per CDR3 protein. The sample consists of under 300,000 distinct CDR3 sequences, over 7.5% of them appearing once. Germline V lookup: CDR1 MNHNY, CDR2 SVGAGI (reference sequence). The V end was cut by 6 bases, the J end by 3 bases, with 6 bases between. There are 11 residues in the CDR3. The clonotype was recovered from a man in his late teens or twenties with alopecia areata. Some clones in this sample may be carry-over from other donors' samples. The specimen was whole blood, collected in connection with sensitization to the hapten diphenylcyclopropenone (DPC). The chain joins TRBV6-6 to TRBJ2-7; TRBD1 is a possible D gene (5 bases). The CDR3 nucleotides are TGTGCCAGCAGCAGGGACTACGAGCAGTACTTC. This codes for CASSRDYEQYF.